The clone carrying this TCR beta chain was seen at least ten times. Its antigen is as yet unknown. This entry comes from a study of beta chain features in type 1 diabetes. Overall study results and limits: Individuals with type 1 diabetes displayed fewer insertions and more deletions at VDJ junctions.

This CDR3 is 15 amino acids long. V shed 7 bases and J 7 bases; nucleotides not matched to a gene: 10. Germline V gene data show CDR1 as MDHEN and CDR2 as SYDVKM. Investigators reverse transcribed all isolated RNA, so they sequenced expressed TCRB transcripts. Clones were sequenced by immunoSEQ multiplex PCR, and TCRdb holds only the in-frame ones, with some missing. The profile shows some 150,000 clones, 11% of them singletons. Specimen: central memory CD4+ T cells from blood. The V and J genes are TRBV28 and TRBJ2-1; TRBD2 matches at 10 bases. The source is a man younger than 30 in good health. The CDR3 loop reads CASTNLAGVVNEQFF. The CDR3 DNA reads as TGTGCCAGCACGAACCTAGCGGGAGTCGTAAATGAGCAGTTCTTC.